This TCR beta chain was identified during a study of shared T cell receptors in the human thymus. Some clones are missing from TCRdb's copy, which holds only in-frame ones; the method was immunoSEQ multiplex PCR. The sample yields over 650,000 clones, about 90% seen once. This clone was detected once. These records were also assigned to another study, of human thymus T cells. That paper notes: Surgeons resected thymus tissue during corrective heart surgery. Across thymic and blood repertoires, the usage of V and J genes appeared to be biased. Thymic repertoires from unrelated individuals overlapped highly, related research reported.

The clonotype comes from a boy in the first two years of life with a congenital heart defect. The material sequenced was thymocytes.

CDR3: CASSVQEGGNTIYF. The CDR3 DNA sequence: TGTGCCAGCAGTGTCCAGGAGGGAGGAAACACCATATATTTT. The chain joins TRBV6-1 to TRBJ1-3; D ambiguous. This CDR3 comprises 14 residues. CDR1 is MNHNS and CDR2 is SASEGT in the germline V gene. The V end was cut by 4 bases, the J end by 4 bases, with 11 bases between.